This T cell receptor beta chain was obtained from a study of T cells in Graves' hyperthyroidism and ophthalmopathy. Overall study results and limits: Ophthalmopathy could be told apart from stable hyperthyroidism with a 13 V-J model. Blood samples included most of the expanded thyroid clonotypes exceeding 0.001.

Germline V gene sequence: CDR1 SGHTA, CDR2 FQGTGA. This CDR3 has 17 residues. Trimming at V came to 5 bases and at J to 4 bases, leaving 11 bases not matched to a gene. This clonotype has at least ten counts. Its target is not known. Ophthalmopathy patients had moderate-to-severe active disease, CAS ≥3, NOSPECS ≥4, and disease duration under 3 months. From more than 9 ml of fresh peripheral blood, PBMCs were isolated. What was amplified from RNA transcripts were TCR beta CDR3 regions. The TCR CDR3 first-round RT-PCR relied on the HTBI primer set. Via MiXCR, TCRdb re-called the multiplex PCR reads, giving one row per CDR3 protein. The table records under 400,000 distinct CDR3 sequences, nearly 15% of them present only once.

The clonotype comes from a woman between 55 and 75 years old with Graves' ophthalmopathy. The J gene is TRBJ2-3, the V gene TRBV7-3, with 11 bases aligning to TRBD2. Sequenced sample: blood. This CDR3 reads CASSHSSGGRAADTQYF. In nucleotides, the CDR3 is TGTGCCAGCAGCCACTCTAGCGGGGGGCGCGCGGCAGATACGCAGTATTTT.